These 19 T cell receptor beta chains share one sample of origin, sequenced in a study of CD8+CD57+ T cells in acquired aplastic anemia. According to the study, genomic DNA was the template for TCR beta VDJ and CDR3 profiling. One entry per CDR3 protein, called by TCRdb with MiXCR from the reads. The sample consists of some 410,000 distinct CDR3 sequences, around 68% of them appearing once. Material: sorted CD4+, CD8+, or CD8+CD57+ T cells (not recorded which) from PBMCs. The source of these receptors is a human donor in good health, serving as a control.

This clonotype has at least ten counts. V usage is TRBV6-2 or TRBV6-3 and J usage is TRBJ2-7; D is possibly TRBD1 or TRBD2 (5 bases each). This CDR3 is built from 13 residues. CDR1 and CDR2 (germline): MNHEY, SVGEGT. Trimming stripped 8 bases from V and 5 bases from J, with 16 bases between. The CDR3 bases are TGTGCCAGCGGGGGAGTAAACGGTAACGAGCAGTACTTC. Its protein is CASGGVNGNEQYF.

Concerning this clonotype itself: Its ends do not fully match the called genes, so a read error is possible. As DNA, the CDR3 is TGTGCCAGTAGTTCGGGACAGGGGGCTAGCCACGAGCAGTACTTC. As protein: CASSSGQGASHEQYF. V gene TRBV12-3 or TRBV12-4 combines with J gene TRBJ2-7; TRBD1 agrees at 12 bases. The CDR3 covers 15 residues.

The sample holds many counts of this clonotype. The CDR3 spells CASTAGVGTDTQYF. The CDR3 DNA follows: TGCGCCAGCACCGCGGGGGTCGGCACAGATACGCAGTATTTT. The V call is TRBV5-1, the J call TRBJ2-3, with 7 bases identical to TRBD2. The CDR3 contains 14 residues. Germline CDR1 SGHRS, CDR2 YFSETQ. Germline trimming cut 6 bases from V and 1 base from J; bases unmatched to any gene: 5.

V and J are TRBV5-6 and TRBJ2-3; perhaps TRBD2 as D (5 bases). CDR1 is SGHDT and CDR2 is YYEEEE in the germline V gene. The CDR3 is made up of 14 amino acids. V shed 1 base and J shed 4 bases, with 10 bases lying between them. CDR3 in DNA: TGTGCCAGCAGCTTGCGAACGCGGGCAGATACGCAGTATTTT. It translates to CASSLRTRADTQYF.

J is TRBJ2-3 and V is TRBV5-1; no clear D gene. The CDR3 is 14 amino acids. Per germline, CDR1 SGHRS and CDR2 YFSETQ. Trimming left V 1 base short and J 7 bases short, with 13 bases between. Written as DNA, the CDR3 is TGCGCCAGCAGCTTGCCCGTTAAGAACAATACGCAGTATTTT. It yields the protein CASSLPVKNNTQYF. Full variable domain (rest looked up from reference TRBV5-1 and TRBJ2-3): KAGVTQTPRYLIKTRGQQVTLSCSPISGHRSVSWYQQTPGQGLQFLFEYFSETQRNKGNFPGRFSGRQFSNSRSEMNVSTLELGDSALYLCASSLPVKNNTQYFGPGTRLTVL.

As concerns this clonotype: The limits of the CDR3 on the DNA are not certain, so only TCRdb's listed CDR3 is given. The V gene is TRBV7-9, the J gene TRBJ1-4. The germline CDR1 and CDR2 sequences are SEHNR and FQNEAQ (reference sequence). The CDR3 is 14 residues long, counting both termini. The chain's CDR3 is CASSASGGEQFFGF.

Remarks on this clonotype: Given a much more abundant clone one base away, this may be a read error. The rearrangement links TRBV5-1 to TRBJ2-5; D tentatively reads TRBD1 or TRBD2 (5 bases each). V lost 8 bases and J lost 5, with 28 bases in between. In germline, CDR1 is SGHRS, CDR2 YFSETQ. There are 17 residues in the CDR3. The CDR3 spells CARSAGLGDGTSETQYF. CDR3 nucleotide sequence: TGCGCCAGGAGCGCCGGGTTGGGGGACGGCACATCGGAGACCCAGTACTTC.

This clonotype was found once. The junction shows a germline mismatch at one end, possibly a read error. As DNA, the CDR3 is TGCGCCAGCAGCCCGGGACAACGGACGGGTGAGGCTTTCTTT. This translates into CASSPGQRTGEAFF. The V call is TRBV7-9, the J call TRBJ1-1; possible D gene TRBD1, 6 bases. The CDR3 sequence is 14 residues long. Germline CDR1 reads SEHNR; CDR2 reads FQNEAQ (reference sequence).

This clonotype was seen many times. This chain links TRBV7-2 with TRBJ1-1; D not certain. Trimming took off 5 bases at V and 5 bases at J, with 15 bases between the two ends. CDR3 length: 14 amino acids. Germline values: CDR1 SGHTA, CDR2 FQGNSA. CDR3 nucleotides: TGTGCCAGCAGCCCCCGCAAGGGTTATACTGAAGCTTTCTTT. Translation gives CASSPRKGYTEAFF.

The chain joins TRBV2 to TRBJ1-4; unclear D gene. V lost 6 bases and J lost 8, with 16 bases in between. The CDR3 has 14 residues. Germline V gives CDR1 SNHLY, CDR2 FYNNEI. As DNA, the CDR3 is TGTGCCAGCAGCGTCAACCCAACTAGGGAAAAACTGTTTTTT. This codes for CASSVNPTREKLFF.

This chain links TRBV7-2 with TRBJ2-7; weak D call: TRBD1 (5 bases). The CDR3 loop spans 13 amino acids. The V end was cut by 5 bases, the J end by 5 bases, with 13 bases between. Per germline, CDR1 SGHTA and CDR2 FQGNSA. CDR3 region: CASSPRQTDEQYF. The DNA of the CDR3 is TGTGCCAGCAGCCCAAGACAGACCGACGAGCAGTACTTC.

The chain recombines TRBV2 with TRBJ1-4; D is ambiguous. Trimming shortened V by 4 bases and J by 5 bases, and 8 bases separated the two germline ends. Germline values: CDR1 SNHLY, CDR2 FYNNEI. The CDR3 contains 13 residues. The CDR3 coding sequence is TGTGCCAGCAGTGGTCGTGGGAATGAAAAACTGTTTTTT. This sequence encodes CASSGRGNEKLFF.

The chain couples TRBV19 to TRBJ1-6; 8 bases map to TRBD1. CDR1 and CDR2 (germline): LNHDA, SQIVND (reference sequence). This CDR3 has 15 amino acids. The V and J ends lost 3 bases and 7 bases, in that order; junction bases with no gene match: 5. As DNA, the CDR3 is TGTGCCAGTAGTATGGGGACAGGAACAAATTCACCCCTCCACTTT. Protein: CASSMGTGTNSPLHF. Based on the CDR3 plus reference TRBV19 and TRBJ1-6, the full variable domain is DGGITQSPKYLFRKEGQNVTLSCEQNLNHDAMYWYRQDPGQGLRLIYYSQIVNDFQKGDIAEGYSVSREKKESFPLTVTSAQKNPTAFYLCASSMGTGTNSPLHFGNGTRLTVT.

This clonotype was observed many times. This rearrangement joins TRBV6-4 to TRBJ2-1; TRBD2 matches at 12 bases. This CDR3 has 15 amino acids. Germline-derived CDR1 and CDR2 are MRHNA and SNTAGT. Losses at the gene ends were 5 bases for V and 9 bases for J; bases not matched to a gene: 8. The CDR3 DNA reads as TGTGCCAGCAGTTCTCTAGCGGGGGGGCTCAGTGAGCAGTTCTTC. Protein: CASSSLAGGLSEQFF.

This clonotype came up many times. This chain links TRBV7-2 with TRBJ2-7; possibly TRBD2 for D (5 bases). The CDR3 spans 13 residues. Trimming pared 1 base from V and 3 bases from J, leaving 7 bases between. Germline loops: CDR1 SGHTA, CDR2 FQGNSA. The CDR3 nucleotides are TGTGCCAGCAGCTTAGGTGCGGGCTACGAGCAGTACTTC. Translating it yields CASSLGAGYEQYF. Using reference TRBV7-2 and TRBJ2-7 for the parts outside the CDR3, the full variable domain is GAGVSQSPSNKVTEKGKDVELRCDPISGHTALYWYRQSLGQGLEFLIYFQGNSAPDKSGLPSDRFSAERTGGSVSTLTIQRTQQEDSAVYLCASSLGAGYEQYFGPGTRLTVT.

J is TRBJ2-3 and V is TRBV19; D remains unclear. The CDR3 extends over 14 amino acids. Deletions cut 3 bases from V and 11 bases from J, with 18 bases between. Germline CDR1 reads LNHDA; CDR2 reads SQIVND (reference sequence). Written as DNA, the CDR3 is TGTGCCAGTAGTATGGGTGGAGTTCCCAATGAGCAGTATTTT. Encoded protein: CASSMGGVPNEQYF.

This clonotype was detected a few times. A much larger clone differs from this one at a single base, so this may be a read error. Given the absence of the conserved phenylalanine or tryptophan at the CDR3 end, a read error is likely. J is TRBJ1-5 and V is TRBV19; TRBD1 matches 9 bases. CDR1 is LNHDA and CDR2 is SQIVND in the germline V gene (reference sequence). The CDR3 loop spans 13 amino acids. The V and J ends lost 5 bases and 6 bases, in that order; junction bases with no gene match: 2. CDR3 nucleotides: TGTGCCAGTAGTCGGACAGGGGCTCAGCCCCAGCATCTT. It translates to CASSRTGAQPQHL.

The chain is built from TRBV15 and TRBJ1-5; D is unclear. CDR3 size: 14 residues. V gave up 1 base and J gave up 0 bases, with 4 bases separating them. CDR1 is LNHNV, CDR2 YYDKDF, per germline (reference sequence). The CDR3 DNA sequence: TGTGCCACCAGCAGAGTCGGTAGCAATCAGCCCCAGCATTTT. It is translated as CATSRVGSNQPQHF.

As concerns this clonotype: Lacking the conserved final phenylalanine or tryptophan, this CDR3 likely reflects a read error. The DNA is omitted, as the CDR3 cannot be located on it reliably, and the CDR3 follows TCRdb's listing. The V gene is TRBV10-2, the J gene TRBJ1-6; the table's D call, TRBD1, was not checked against the DNA. Per germline, CDR1 WSHSY and CDR2 SAAADI. The CDR3 spans 16 residues, counting both ends. The CDR3 sequence: CASSDYRVGLRSVLQA.